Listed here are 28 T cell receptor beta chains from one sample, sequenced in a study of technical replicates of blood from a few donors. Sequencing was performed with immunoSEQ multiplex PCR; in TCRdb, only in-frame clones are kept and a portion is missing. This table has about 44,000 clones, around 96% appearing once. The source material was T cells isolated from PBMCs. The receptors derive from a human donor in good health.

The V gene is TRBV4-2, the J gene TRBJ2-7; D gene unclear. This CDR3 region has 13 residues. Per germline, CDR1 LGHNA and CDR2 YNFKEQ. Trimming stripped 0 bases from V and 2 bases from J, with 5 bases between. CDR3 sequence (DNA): TGTGCCAGCAGCCAAGACAAAACCTACGAGCAGTACTTC. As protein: CASSQDKTYEQYF.

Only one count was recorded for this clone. CDR3 bases: TGTGCCAGCAGCCTGTACGAGGGTAGGTACACTGAAGCTTTCTTT. It yields the protein CASSLYEGRYTEAFF. V is TRBV9 and J is TRBJ1-1, with no clear D. V was clipped by 4 bases and J by 3 bases, with 16 bases between them. The CDR3 loop spans 15 amino acids. The germline gives CDR1 SGDLS, CDR2 YYNGEE. Combining the CDR3 with reference TRBV9 and TRBJ1-1 gives the whole variable domain DSGVTQTPKHLITATGQRVTLRCSPRSGDLSVYWYQQSLDQGLQFLIQYYNGEERAKGNILERFSAQQFPDLHSELNLSSLELGDSALYFCASSLYEGRYTEAFFGQGTRLTVV.

The CDR3 DNA sequence: TGCAGCGTGGCTGGACAGGGCGGCGGGACCCAGTACTTC. Protein: CSVAGQGGGTQYF. V is TRBV29-1 and J is TRBJ2-5; 8 bases agree with TRBD1. CDR1 is SQVTM, CDR2 ANQGSEA, per germline. CDR3 size: 13 residues. Unmatched junction bases numbered 10, after V lost 6 bases and J lost 7 bases.

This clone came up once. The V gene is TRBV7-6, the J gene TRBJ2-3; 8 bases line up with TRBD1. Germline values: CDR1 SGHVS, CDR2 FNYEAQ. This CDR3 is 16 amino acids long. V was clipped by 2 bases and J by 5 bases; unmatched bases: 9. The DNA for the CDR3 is TGTGCCAGCAGCTTAAGCCGGACAGGGAAGGGAGATACGCAGTATTTT. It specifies CASSLSRTGKGDTQYF.

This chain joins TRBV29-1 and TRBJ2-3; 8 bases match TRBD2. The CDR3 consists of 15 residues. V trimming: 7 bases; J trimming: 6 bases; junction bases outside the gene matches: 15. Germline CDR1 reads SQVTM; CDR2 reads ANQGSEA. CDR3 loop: CSAGAAGGGWDTQYF. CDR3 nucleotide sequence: TGCAGCGCTGGCGCGGCGGGAGGAGGGTGGGATACGCAGTATTTT.

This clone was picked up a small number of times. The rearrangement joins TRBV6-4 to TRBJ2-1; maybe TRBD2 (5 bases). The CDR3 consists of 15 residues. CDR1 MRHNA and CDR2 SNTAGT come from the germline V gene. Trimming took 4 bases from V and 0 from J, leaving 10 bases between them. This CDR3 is CASSVEGSSYNEQFF. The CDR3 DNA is TGTGCCAGCAGTGTAGAGGGAAGCTCCTACAATGAGCAGTTCTTC.

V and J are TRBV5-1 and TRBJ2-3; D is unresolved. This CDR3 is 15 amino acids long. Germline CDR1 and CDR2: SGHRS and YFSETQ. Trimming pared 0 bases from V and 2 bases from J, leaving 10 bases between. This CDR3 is CASSLEDSFTDTQYF. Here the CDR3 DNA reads TGCGCCAGCAGCTTGGAAGACTCATTCACAGATACGCAGTATTTT.

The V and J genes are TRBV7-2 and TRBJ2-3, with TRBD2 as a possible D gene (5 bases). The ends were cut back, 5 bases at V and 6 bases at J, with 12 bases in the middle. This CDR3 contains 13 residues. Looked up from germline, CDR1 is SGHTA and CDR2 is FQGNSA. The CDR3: CASSNLRRDTQYF. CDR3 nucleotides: TGTGCCAGCAGCAACCTCCGGAGGGATACGCAGTATTTT.

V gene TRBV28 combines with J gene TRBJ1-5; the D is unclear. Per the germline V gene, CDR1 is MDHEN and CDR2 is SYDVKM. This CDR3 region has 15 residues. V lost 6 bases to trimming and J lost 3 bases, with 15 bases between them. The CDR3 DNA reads TGTGCCAGCAGGGGAGTGGGAGGTCTCAATCAGCCCCAGCATTTT. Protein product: CASRGVGGLNQPQHF.

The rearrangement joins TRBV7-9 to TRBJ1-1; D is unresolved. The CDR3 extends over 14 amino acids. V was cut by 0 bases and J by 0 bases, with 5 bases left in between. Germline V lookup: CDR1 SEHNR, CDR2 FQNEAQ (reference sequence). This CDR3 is CASSLARLNTEAFF. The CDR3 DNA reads TGTGCCAGCAGCTTAGCCCGGTTGAACACTGAAGCTTTCTTT.

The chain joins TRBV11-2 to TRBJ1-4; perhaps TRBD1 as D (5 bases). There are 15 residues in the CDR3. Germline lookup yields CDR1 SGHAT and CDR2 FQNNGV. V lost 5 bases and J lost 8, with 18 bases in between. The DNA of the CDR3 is TGTGCCAGCAGCCGAGCCTGGGGGGTTCAGGAAAAACTGTTTTTT. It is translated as CASSRAWGVQEKLFF.

As DNA, the CDR3 is TGTGCCAGCAGTGACGGGGCGGGAGAGGGGGAGACCCAGTACTTC. Translated: CASSDGAGEGETQYF. This chain links TRBV6-1 with TRBJ2-5; 7 bases are shared with TRBD2. The CDR3 spans 15 residues. V dropped 3 bases and J dropped 5; count of bases not matched to a gene: 9. Germline loops: CDR1 MNHNS, CDR2 SASEGT.

CDR3 nucleotide sequence: TGTGCCAGCAGCCAAGATCTGTCGGACTACACTTTCACCGGGGAGCTGTTTTTT. Residues: CASSQDLSDYTFTGELFF. J is TRBJ2-2 and V is TRBV4-2; TRBD2 might be the D (6 bases). Trimming pared 0 bases from V and 4 bases from J, leaving 18 bases between. Germline V gives CDR1 LGHNA, CDR2 YNFKEQ. The CDR3 has 18 amino acids.

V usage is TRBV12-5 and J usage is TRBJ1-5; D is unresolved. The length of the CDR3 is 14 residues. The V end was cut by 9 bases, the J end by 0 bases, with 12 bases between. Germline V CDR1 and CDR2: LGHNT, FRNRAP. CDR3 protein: CASAHAGSNQPQHF. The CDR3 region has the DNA TGTGCTAGCGCACACGCAGGTAGCAATCAGCCCCAGCATTTT.

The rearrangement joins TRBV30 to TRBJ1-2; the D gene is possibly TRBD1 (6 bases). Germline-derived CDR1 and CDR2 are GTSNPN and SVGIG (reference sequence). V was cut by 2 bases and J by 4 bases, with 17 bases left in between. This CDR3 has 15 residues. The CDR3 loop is CAWSIIFRGLYGYTF. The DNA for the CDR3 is TGTGCCTGGAGTATAATTTTCAGGGGCCTCTATGGCTACACCTTC.

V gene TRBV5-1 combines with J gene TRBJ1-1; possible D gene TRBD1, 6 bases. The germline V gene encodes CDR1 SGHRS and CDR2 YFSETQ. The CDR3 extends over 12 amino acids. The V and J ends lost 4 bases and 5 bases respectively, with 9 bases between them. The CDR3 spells CASSLGQTEAFF. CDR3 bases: TGCGCCAGCAGCCTCGGACAGACTGAAGCTTTCTTT.

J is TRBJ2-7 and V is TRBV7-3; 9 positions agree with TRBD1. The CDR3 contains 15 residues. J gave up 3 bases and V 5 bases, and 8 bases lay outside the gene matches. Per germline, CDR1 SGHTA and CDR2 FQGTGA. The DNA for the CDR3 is TGTGCCAGCAGCCTGGGACAGGGTCCCTACTACGAGCAGTACTTC. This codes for CASSLGQGPYYEQYF.

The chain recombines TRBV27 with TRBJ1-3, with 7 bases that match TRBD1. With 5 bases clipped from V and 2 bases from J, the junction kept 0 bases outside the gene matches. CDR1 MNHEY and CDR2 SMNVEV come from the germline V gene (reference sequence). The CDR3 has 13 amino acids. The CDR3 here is CASSTGAGNTIYF. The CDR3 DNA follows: TGTGCCAGCAGTACAGGGGCTGGAAACACCATATATTTT.

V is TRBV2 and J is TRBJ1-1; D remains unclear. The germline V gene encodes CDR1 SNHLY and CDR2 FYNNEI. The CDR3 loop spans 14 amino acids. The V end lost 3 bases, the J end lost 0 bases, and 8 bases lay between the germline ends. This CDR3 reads CASSEAGLNTEAFF. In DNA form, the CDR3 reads TGTGCCAGCAGTGAGGCGGGCTTGAACACTGAAGCTTTCTTT.

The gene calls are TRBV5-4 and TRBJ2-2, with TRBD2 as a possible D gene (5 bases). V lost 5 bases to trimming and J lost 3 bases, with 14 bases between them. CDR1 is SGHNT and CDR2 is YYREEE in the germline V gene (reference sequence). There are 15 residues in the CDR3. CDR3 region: CASSRTTGYTGELFF. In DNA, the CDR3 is TGTGCCAGCAGTAGAACCACGGGGTACACCGGGGAGCTGTTTTTT.

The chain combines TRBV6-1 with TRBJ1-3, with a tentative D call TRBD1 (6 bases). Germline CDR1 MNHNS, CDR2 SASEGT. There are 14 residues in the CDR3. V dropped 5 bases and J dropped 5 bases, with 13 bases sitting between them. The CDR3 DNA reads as TGTGCCAGCAGTTTCCAGGGGAATCGAAACACCATATATTTT. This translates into CASSFQGNRNTIYF.

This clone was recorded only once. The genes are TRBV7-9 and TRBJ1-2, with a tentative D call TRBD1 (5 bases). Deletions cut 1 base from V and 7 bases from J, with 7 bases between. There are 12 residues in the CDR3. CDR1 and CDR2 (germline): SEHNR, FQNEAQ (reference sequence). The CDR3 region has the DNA TGTGCCAGCAGCTTAGAACAGGCTGGCTACACCTTC. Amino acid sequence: CASSLEQAGYTF.

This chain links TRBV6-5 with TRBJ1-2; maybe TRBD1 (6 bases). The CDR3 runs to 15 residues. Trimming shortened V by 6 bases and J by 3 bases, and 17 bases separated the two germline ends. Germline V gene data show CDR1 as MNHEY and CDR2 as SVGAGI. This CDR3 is CASRHGDMVYYGYTF. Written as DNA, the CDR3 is TGTGCCAGCAGACACGGGGACATGGTATACTATGGCTACACCTTC.

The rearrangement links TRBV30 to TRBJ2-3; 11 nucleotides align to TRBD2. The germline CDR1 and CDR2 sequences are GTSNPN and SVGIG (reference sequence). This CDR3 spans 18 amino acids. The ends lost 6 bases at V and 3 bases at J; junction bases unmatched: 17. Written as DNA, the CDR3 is TGTGCCTGCCTGCCTTTAGCGGGAGGGCCTCGGGGGACAGATACGCAGTATTTT. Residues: CACLPLAGGPRGTDTQYF.

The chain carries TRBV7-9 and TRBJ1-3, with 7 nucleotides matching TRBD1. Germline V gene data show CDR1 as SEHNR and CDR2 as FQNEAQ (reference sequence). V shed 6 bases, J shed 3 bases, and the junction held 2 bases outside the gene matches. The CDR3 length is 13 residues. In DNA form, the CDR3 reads TGTGCCAGCAGACCAGGGGGTGGAAACACCATATATTTT. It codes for CASRPGGGNTIYF.

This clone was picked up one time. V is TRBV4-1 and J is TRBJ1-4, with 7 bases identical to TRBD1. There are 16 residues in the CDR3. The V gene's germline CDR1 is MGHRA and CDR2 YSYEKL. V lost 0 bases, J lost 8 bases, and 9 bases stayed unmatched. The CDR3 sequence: CASSQDTGTVGEKLFF. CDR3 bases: TGCGCCAGCAGCCAAGATACCGGGACAGTGGGGGAAAAACTGTTTTTT.

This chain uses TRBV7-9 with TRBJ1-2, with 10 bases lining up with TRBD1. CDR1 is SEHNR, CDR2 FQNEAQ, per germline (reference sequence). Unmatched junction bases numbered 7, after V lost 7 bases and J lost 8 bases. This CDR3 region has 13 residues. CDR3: CASTHDRGQGYTF. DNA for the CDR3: TGTGCCAGCACCCATGACAGGGGGCAAGGCTACACCTTC.

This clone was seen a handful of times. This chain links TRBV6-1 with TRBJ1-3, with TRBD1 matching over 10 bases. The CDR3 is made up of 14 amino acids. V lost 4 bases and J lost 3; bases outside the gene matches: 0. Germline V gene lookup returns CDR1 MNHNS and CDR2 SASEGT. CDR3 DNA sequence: TGTGCCAGCAGTGGGACAGGGGGTGGAAACACCATATATTTT. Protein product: CASSGTGGGNTIYF.